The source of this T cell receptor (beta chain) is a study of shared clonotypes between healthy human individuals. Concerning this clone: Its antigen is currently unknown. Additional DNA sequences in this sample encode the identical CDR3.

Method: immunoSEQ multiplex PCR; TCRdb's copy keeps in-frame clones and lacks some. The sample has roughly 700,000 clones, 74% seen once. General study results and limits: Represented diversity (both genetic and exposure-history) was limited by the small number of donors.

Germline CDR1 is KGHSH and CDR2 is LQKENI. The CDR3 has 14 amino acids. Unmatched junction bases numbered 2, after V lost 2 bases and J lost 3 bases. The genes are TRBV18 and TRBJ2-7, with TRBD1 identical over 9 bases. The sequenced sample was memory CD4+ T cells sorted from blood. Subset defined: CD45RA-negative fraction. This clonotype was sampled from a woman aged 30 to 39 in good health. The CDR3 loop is CASSPRQGVYEQYF. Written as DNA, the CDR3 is TGTGCCAGCTCACCAAGACAGGGGGTCTACGAGCAGTACTTC.